The entry below gives a single TCR beta chain sequence along with its context. Its target antigen remains unknown. The receptor library was made with the immunoSEQ multiplex PCR assay. A mixture of 60 forward primers for TCR Vbeta segments and 13 reverse primers for TCR Jbeta segments was used in the multiplex PCR. A multiplex PCR assay on genomic DNA amplified the CDR3 region of rearranged TCR beta genes. The Illumina HiSeq System was used to sequence the amplified TCR beta libraries as 87-base-pair reads. Concerning the study's data processing: Across the roughly 640 repertoires, a later analysis counted some 81 million unique TCR beta chains, 9.5 million to 13 million of which were shared by at least two donors. Raw reads were error-corrected and collapsed into unique sequences with a nearest-neighbor algorithm that merged closely related sequences to remove PCR and sequencing errors. V, D and J gene segments were assigned by aligning CDR3 sequences to IMGT reference sequences. Each retained sequence needed at least a six-nucleotide match to both a V gene segment and a J gene segment. A rearrangement counted as productive if the CDR3 had no stop codons and remained in frame with V and J, and every other rearrangement counted as non-productive. Following IMGT convention, CDR3 was defined as the stretch from the second conserved V-encoded cysteine up to the conserved J-encoded phenylalanine. The earlier analysis of some 580 of the donors excluded any sequence lacking an unambiguous match to a single V gene segment. In an earlier analysis of 450 to 750 of the donors, a V segment was called functional when productive rearrangements were above 56.7%, and segregating when the standard deviation between donors exceeded 5%. A statistical classification framework was developed to diagnose cytomegalovirus status using the catalog of TCR beta chain sequences. A later analysis assigned V and J genes by comparing TCR nucleotide sequences with IMGT/GENE-DB human TR gene sequences. In a later analysis, CDR3 sequences and most-parsimonious VDJ recombination scenarios were assigned using the TCRdist pipeline. In a later analysis, each TCR beta chain was defined by its CDR3 amino acid sequence together with its V-gene family, and reads without a unique V-gene family were excluded. A later analysis removed several hundred highly shared, low-generation-probability nucleotide sequences to deal with suspected cross-contamination and a sequencing artifact. A later analysis calculated a clonal expansion index for each public chain from normalized within-repertoire ranks of inferred template counts. A later analysis computed generation probabilities with a VDJ recombination model fitted to out-of-frame rearrangements, and checked the results against IGoR. In a later analysis, hypergeometric tests were used to score TCR-TCR, TCR-HLA and TCR-CMV co-occurrence, with a repertoire-size bias correction applied to TCR pairs. A later analysis estimated false discovery rates by permuting HLA or CMV assignments 20 times. In a later analysis, co-occurring TCRs were grouped using DBSCAN, with TCRdist sequence similarity added in when clustering inside HLA-allele-positive subsets. Co-occurrence clustering excluded repertoires with fewer than 30,000 or more than 120,000 public chains, plus five with anomalous nucleotide sharing. TCRdb retrieved this table from immuneACCESS and kept in-frame rearrangements only. Not all clones are present; in checked studies, unresolved V genes account for under half, and no reason is known for the remainder. V and J calls and clone size come straight from that table; D and trimming were deduced from the DNA. This sample's table lists about 140,000 clones. More than 0.8% of the sample goes to the ten largest clones.

These data come from a study of cytomegalovirus exposure and HLA in healthy donors (dated 2017 in TCRdb). Turning to the overall study: An earlier analysis of 587 of the donors reported under 300 Gb of sequence data and around 110 million unique TCR beta sequences obtained from about 170 million T cells. An early release covering about 600 HLA-typed donors comprised approximately 300 gigabases of sequencing data and tens of millions of unique TCR sequences. Among the roughly 410 genotyped donors, roughly 80% belonged to the genetic ancestry cluster associated with self-reported Caucasian donors. The study was designed to test whether signatures of past pathogen exposure could be identified by cataloging public T cell receptors. The T cell repertoires of around 730 subjects were profiled by immunosequencing and related to cytomegalovirus serostatus. Along with the approximately 650-subject first cohort, a separate validation cohort of 120 different subjects was used. The study combined high-throughput TCR immunosequencing, statistical association of individual TCRs with disease status, and machine learning to predict cytomegalovirus infection status. A later analysis re-examined previously published TCR beta repertoires from 610 or so donors and added high-resolution HLA genotyping to investigate patterns of TCR occurrence. Rather than using new phenotypic data, the later analysis identified candidate immune exposures from TCR beta sequences and from how often those sequences occurred across donors. An earlier analysis of roughly 600 of the donors used high-throughput TCR beta sequencing to judge whether each TCR beta V gene segment behaved as functional or pseudogenic. Donor age, sex, ethnicity and CMV serostatus were compiled alongside the repertoire data. A later genetic analysis used genome-wide SNP genotypes for 398 of the 666 donors, treating that subset as a discovery cohort. Every repertoire in the discovery cohort had been generated on one and the same sequencing platform. Class I and class II HLA loci were covered by the typing at four-digit resolution. Typing coverage varied by locus: roughly 620-640 donors for A, B, C, DRB1 and DQB1; more than 500 for DQA1; approximately 570 for DPA1; some 470 for DPB1. Five DR-DQ haplotypes were treated as single units for association and clustering because of strong linkage in the cohort. Among around 400 genotyped donors of the cohort, an average of approximately 240,000 unique TCR beta nucleotide sequences were sequenced per donor, around 20% of them non-productive. What the research found in general, with its limitations: The earlier analysis of fewer than 750 of the donors excluded 15 to 20 rarely observed V segments, including chromosome 9 orphons, because counts were too low. A cluster of highly shared sequence variants was judged likely to be a technical artifact of the sequencing pipeline. In the study, some 160 TCR beta chains were listed as associated with cytomegalovirus. A further reported finding was that TCR beta sequences accurately predicted the HLA-A and HLA-B alleles for most subjects in the first cohort. In a later genetic analysis, a missense DCLRE1C variant was associated with V-gene and J-gene trimming of TCR beta chains, and the association was replicated in an independent cohort. HLA typing was unavailable for some donors at each locus, so association tests used only the typed subset. A later analysis associated roughly 17,000 TCR beta sequences with specific HLA alleles at a false discovery rate of 0.05. Broadly in line with IMGT annotations, most TCR beta V segments showed up in productive rearrangements about 87% or about 30% of the time in an earlier analysis of several hundred of the donors. The authors suggested that the approach could potentially be extended to other disease states and immunological phenotypes. Immune exposure information for the cohort was limited to CMV serostatus. Most TCR sequences were seen in very few donors, while some public TCRs were found in many individuals. In a later analysis, HLA-associated TCR beta chains were found to be more clonally expanded and to have lower generation probabilities than equally common non-associated chains. In vitro tests confirmed that a few of the cytomegalovirus-associated TCR beta chains recognize cytomegalovirus antigens. Some IMGT-functional V segments, including TRBV6-2 and TRBV6-3, could not be told apart with the 87-base-pair reads, so those segments were excluded. According to a later analysis, most CMV-associated TCR beta chains appeared to be HLA-restricted, and the HLA associations seemed to be driven largely by CMV exposure. Several of the top co-occurrence clusters appeared to be linked to parvovirus B19, influenza, CMV and Epstein-Barr virus, according to a later analysis. Linkage disequilibrium might explain the correlated functional status among segregating V segments, but an unknown experimental factor could not be ruled out. Sequencing depth was assumed to be roughly uniform across donors in the presence/absence analyses, though that assumption may not hold. In a later analysis, the rate of TCR association differed among HLA loci, with DRB1 alleles having the most associated TCRs and HLA-C alleles having the fewest. This cohort had only TCR beta chains sequenced, and the lack of alpha or paired-chain data limited which features could be detected. Assigning TCR associations to individual alleles was difficult when HLA alleles, especially DR and DQ, strongly co-occurred. The classifier was reported to diagnose cytomegalovirus status with high specificity and sensitivity in both the original cohort and the validation cohort. In a later genetic analysis, fewer N-insertions in productive TCRs were reported among donors in an Asian-associated ancestry cluster than the roughly 700-donor mean.

According to the germline V gene, CDR1 reads MNHNS and CDR2 reads SASEGT. V gives up 2 bases and J gives up 0 bases, and the segment between their germline ends measures 13 bases. The CDR3 contains 16 residues, cysteine and phenylalanine counted. Just the 48-base CDR3 DNA is kept, in frame starting at base 1. In total, approximately 690 healthy bone marrow donors made up the cohort. At the time of sampling, all cohort members were nominally healthy, though unrecorded immune exposures were likely present. The donor was CMV seronegative and belonged to the group of 350 or so seronegative cohort members. A peripheral blood sample was collected from each donor, and TCR beta sequencing was performed on peripheral blood mononuclear cells. Genomic DNA was extracted from the blood cell samples with the Qiagen DNeasy Blood Extraction Kit.

Sequencing was done on a sample of PBMCs. Here the chain combines TRBV6-1 and TRBJ1-1; no D gene is confidently identified. The receptor was derived from a male donor in good health and CMV-seronegative. The CDR3 reads CASSEYELRMNTEAFF. The nucleotide sequence is TGTGCCAGCAGTGAATACGAGCTGCGAATGAACACTGAAGCTTTCTTT.